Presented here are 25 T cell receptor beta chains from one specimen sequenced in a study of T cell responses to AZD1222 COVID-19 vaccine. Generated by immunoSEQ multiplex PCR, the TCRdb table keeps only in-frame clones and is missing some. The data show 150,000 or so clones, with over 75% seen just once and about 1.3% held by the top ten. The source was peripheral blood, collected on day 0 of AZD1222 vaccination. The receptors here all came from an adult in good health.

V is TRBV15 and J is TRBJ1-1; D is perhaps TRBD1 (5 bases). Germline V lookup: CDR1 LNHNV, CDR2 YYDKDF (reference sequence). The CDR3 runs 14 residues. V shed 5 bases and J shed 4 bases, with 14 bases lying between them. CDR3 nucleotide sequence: TGTGCCACCAGCGGGGGGGGTGTGATCACTGAAGCTTTCTTT. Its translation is CATSGGGVITEAFF.

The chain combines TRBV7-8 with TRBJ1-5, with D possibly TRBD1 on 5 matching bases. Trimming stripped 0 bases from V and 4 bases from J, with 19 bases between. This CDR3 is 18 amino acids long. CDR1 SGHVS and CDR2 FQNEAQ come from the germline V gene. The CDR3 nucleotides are TGTGCCAGCAGCTTAGCTTCTGGGGAGGGGAGGAGAAATCAGCCCCAGCATTTT. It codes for CASSLASGEGRRNQPQHF.

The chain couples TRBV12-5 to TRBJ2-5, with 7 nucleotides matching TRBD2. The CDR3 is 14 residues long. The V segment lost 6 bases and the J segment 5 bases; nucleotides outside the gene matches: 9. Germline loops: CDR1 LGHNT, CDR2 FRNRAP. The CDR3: CASGRGDSEETQYF. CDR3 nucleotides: TGTGCTAGTGGACGGGGGGATAGTGAGGAGACCCAGTACTTC.

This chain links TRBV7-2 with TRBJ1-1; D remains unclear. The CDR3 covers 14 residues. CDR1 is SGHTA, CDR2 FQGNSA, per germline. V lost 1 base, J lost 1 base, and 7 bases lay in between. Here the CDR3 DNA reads TGTGCCAGCAGCTTAGGTTCAGCGAACACTGAAGCTTTCTTT. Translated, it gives CASSLGSANTEAFF.

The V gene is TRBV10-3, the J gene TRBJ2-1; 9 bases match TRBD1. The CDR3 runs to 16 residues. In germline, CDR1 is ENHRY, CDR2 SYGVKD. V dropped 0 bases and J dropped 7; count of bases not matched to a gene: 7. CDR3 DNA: TGTGCCATCAGTGAGTCCAACAGGGGGCGAGATAATGAGCAGTTCTTC. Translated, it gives CAISESNRGRDNEQFF.

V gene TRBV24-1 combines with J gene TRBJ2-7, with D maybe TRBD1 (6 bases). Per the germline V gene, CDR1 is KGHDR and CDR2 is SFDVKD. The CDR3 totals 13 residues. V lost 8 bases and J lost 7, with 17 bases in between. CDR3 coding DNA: TGTGCCACCATGGCCCCTCAGGGGTTAGAGCAGTACTTC. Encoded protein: CATMAPQGLEQYF.

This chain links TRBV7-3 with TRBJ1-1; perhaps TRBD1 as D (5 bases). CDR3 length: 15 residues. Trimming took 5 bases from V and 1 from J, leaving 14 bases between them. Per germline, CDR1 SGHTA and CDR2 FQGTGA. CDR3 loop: CASSPTPDRNTEAFF. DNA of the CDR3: TGTGCCAGCAGCCCGACCCCCGACAGGAACACTGAAGCTTTCTTT.

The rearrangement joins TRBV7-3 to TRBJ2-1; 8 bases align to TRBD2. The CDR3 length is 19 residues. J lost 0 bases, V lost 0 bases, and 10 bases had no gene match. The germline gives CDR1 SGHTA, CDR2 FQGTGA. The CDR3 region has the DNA TGTGCCAGCAGCTTAACCCCTAGCGGGTTAGGGAGCTCCTACAATGAGCAGTTCTTC. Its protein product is CASSLTPSGLGSSYNEQFF.

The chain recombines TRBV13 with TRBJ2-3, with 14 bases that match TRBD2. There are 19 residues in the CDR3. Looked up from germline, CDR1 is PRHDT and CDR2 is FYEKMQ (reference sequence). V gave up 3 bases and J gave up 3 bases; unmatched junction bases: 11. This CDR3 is CASSFRLAGGPAGTDTQYF. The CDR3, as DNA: TGTGCCAGCAGCTTTCGACTAGCGGGGGGGCCCGCGGGAACAGATACGCAGTATTTT.

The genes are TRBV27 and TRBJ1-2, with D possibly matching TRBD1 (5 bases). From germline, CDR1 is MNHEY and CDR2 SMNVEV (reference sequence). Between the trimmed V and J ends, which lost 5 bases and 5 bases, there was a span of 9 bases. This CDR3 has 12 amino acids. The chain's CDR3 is CASSAGTYGYTF. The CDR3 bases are TGTGCCAGCAGTGCAGGGACTTATGGCTACACCTTC.

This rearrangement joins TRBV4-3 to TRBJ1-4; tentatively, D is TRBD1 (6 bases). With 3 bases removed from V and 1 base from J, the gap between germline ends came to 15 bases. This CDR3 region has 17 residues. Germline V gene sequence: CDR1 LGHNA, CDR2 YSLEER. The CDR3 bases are TGCGCCAGCAGCCAGCCCACAGGGTTTCGAACTAATGAAAAACTGTTTTTT. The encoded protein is CASSQPTGFRTNEKLFF.

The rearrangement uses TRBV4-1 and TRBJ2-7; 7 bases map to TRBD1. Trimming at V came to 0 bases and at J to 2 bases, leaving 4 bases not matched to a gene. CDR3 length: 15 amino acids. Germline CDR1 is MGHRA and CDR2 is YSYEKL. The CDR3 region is CASSQEGTAAYEQYF. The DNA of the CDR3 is TGCGCCAGCAGCCAAGAAGGGACAGCGGCCTACGAGCAGTACTTC.

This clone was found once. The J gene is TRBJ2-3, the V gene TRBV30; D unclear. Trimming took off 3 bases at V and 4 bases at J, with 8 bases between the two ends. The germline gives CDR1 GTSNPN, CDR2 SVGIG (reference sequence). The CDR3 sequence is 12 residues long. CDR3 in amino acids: CAWRTGSDTQYF. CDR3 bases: TGTGCCTGGAGAACTGGTTCAGATACGCAGTATTTT.

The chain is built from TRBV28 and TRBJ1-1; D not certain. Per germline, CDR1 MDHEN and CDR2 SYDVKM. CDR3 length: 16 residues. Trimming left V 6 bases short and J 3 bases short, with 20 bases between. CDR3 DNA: TGTGCCAGCAGCCTCACCGGGCGTGTCGGGTACACTGAAGCTTTCTTT. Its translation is CASSLTGRVGYTEAFF.

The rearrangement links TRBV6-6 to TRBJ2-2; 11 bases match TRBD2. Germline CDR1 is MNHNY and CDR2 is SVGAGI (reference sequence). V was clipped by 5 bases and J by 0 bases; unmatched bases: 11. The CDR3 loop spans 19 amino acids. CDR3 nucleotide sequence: TGTGCCAGCAGTCTACAGATCAGACTAGCGGGATCGAACACCGGGGAGCTGTTTTTT. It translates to CASSLQIRLAGSNTGELFF.

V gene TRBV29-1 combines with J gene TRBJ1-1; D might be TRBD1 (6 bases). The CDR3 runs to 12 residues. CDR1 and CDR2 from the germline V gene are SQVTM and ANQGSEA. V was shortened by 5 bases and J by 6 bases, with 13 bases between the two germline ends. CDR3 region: CSVQGNGAEAFF. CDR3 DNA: TGCAGCGTTCAGGGGAATGGGGCTGAAGCTTTCTTT.

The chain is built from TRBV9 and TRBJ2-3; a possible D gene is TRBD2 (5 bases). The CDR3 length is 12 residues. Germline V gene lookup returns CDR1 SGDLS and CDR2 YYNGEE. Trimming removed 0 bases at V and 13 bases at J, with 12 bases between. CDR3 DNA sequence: TGTGCCAGCAGCGTAGATGAGGGAAAGGAGTATTTT. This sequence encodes CASSVDEGKEYF.

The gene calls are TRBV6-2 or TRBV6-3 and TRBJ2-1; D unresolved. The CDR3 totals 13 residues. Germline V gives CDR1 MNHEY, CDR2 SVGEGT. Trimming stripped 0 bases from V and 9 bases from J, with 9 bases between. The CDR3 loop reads CASSYSFRPEQFF. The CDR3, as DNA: TGTGCCAGCAGTTACTCGTTCCGGCCTGAGCAGTTCTTC.

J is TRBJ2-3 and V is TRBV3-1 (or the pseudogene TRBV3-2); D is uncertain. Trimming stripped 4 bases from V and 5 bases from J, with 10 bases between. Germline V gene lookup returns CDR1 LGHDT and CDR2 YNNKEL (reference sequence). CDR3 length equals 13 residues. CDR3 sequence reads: CASSPLWGDTQYF. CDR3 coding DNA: TGTGCCAGCAGCCCCCTGTGGGGAGATACGCAGTATTTT.

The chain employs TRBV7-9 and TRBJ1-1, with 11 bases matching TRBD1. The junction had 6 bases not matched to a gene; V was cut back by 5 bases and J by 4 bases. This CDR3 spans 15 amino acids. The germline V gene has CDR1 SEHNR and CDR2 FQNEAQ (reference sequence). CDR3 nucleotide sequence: TGTGCCAGCAGCAAGACCGGGACAGGGGGCACTGAAGCTTTCTTT. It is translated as CASSKTGTGGTEAFF.

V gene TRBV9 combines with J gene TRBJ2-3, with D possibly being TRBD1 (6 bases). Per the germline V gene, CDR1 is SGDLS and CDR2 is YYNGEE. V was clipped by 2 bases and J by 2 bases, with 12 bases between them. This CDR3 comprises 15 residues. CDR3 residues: CASSVTGSATDTQYF. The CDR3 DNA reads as TGTGCCAGCAGCGTTACAGGGAGTGCCACAGATACGCAGTATTTT.

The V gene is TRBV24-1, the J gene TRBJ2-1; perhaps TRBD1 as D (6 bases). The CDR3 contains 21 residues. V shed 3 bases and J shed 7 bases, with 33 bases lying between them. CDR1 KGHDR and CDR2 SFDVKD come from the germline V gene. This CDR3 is CATSDLRTVREDIERWNEQFF. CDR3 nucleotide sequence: TGTGCCACCAGTGATCTACGGACAGTCCGTGAGGATATAGAGAGGTGGAATGAGCAGTTCTTC.

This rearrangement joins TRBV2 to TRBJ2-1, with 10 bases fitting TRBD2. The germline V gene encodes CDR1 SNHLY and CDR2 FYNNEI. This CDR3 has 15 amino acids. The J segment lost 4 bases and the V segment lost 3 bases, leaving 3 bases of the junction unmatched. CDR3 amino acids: CASSEASGRYNEQFF. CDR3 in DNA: TGTGCCAGCAGTGAGGCTAGCGGGAGATACAATGAGCAGTTCTTC.

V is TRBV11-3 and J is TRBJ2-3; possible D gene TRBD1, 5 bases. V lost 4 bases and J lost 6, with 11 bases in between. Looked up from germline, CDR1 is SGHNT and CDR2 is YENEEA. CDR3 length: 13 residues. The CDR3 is CASSSQGPDTQYF. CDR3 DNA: TGTGCCAGCAGCTCCCAGGGTCCCGATACGCAGTATTTT.

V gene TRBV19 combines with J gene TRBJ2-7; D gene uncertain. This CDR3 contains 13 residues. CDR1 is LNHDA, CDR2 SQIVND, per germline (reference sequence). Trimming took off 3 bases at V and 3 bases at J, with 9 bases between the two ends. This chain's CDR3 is CASSIGVRYEQYF. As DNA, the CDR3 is TGTGCCAGTAGTATCGGCGTTCGCTACGAGCAGTACTTC.